This is a list of T cell receptor beta chains from one sample in a study of T-cell reconstitution after alpha-beta-depleted transplantation in children. MiXCR, run by TCRdb on the PCR reads, gives a single entry per CDR3 protein. The sample gives about 360,000 distinct CDR3 sequences, 13% of which show up once; 3.5% to 4.5% is in the top ten. The sample here was PBMCs, taken from the stem cell graft. The source is a human donor who donated a stem cell graft to a child with Fanconi anemia. Each CDR3 is given with its conserved first and last residue. Fields, in order: clone size, J gene, V gene, D gene, CDR3 DNA, CDR3 protein. A D gene is named only where the DNA matches it firmly. Clone size, where shown, is once, few, many, or a class for clones that have expanded.

abundance: .
j_gene: TRBJ2-1
v_gene: TRBV6-5
d_gene: TRBD2
CDR3nt: TGTGCCAGCAGTTACTATGGGGGGGACAATGAGCAGTTCTTC
CDR3aa: CASSYYGGDNEQFF

abundance: .
j_gene: TRBJ1-1
v_gene: TRBV5-1
d_gene: TRBD1
CDR3nt: TGCGCCAGCAGCTGGGGGACAGTTATGGCGACTGAAACTTTCTTT
CDR3aa: CASSWGTVMATETFF

abundance: few
j_gene: TRBJ1-2
v_gene: TRBV19
d_gene: .
CDR3nt: TGTGCCAGTACCTCCCCCGGGGAGGGGTATGGCTACACCTTC
CDR3aa: CASTSPGEGYGYTF

abundance: few
j_gene: TRBJ1-2
v_gene: TRBV5-1
d_gene: .
CDR3nt: TGCGCCAGCAGCTTGGGGTACAAGGCGGGGGGCTACACCTTC
CDR3aa: CASSLGYKAGGYTF

abundance: .
j_gene: TRBJ2-2
v_gene: TRBV10-3
d_gene: .
CDR3nt: TGTGCCATCAGTACAGGGAACACCGGGGAGCTGTTTTTT
CDR3aa: CAISTGNTGELFF

abundance: .
j_gene: TRBJ1-2
v_gene: TRBV14
d_gene: .
CDR3nt: TGTGCCAGCAGCCTAAATTTAGGGTCTAACTATGGCTACACCTTC
CDR3aa: CASSLNLGSNYGYTF

abundance: .
j_gene: TRBJ2-3
v_gene: TRBV6-5
d_gene: .
CDR3nt: TGTGCCAGCAGTTACCCGACAGGCAGCACAGATACGCAGTATTTT
CDR3aa: CASSYPTGSTDTQYF

abundance: .
j_gene: TRBJ1-2
v_gene: TRBV18
d_gene: .
CDR3nt: TGTGCCAGCTCACCTCAGACAGGCAGAGGGTATGGCTACACCTTC
CDR3aa: CASSPQTGRGYGYTF

abundance: .
j_gene: TRBJ1-1
v_gene: TRBV5-4
d_gene: TRBD1
CDR3nt: TGTGCCAGCAGCTTTGCAGGGGGTTTTGGGGGCTCTGAAGCTTTCTTT
CDR3aa: CASSFAGGFGGSEAFF

abundance: once
j_gene: TRBJ2-5
v_gene: TRBV7-2
d_gene: TRBD1
CDR3nt: TGTGCCAGCAGCCAATCAGGACAGGCGGAGACCCAGTACTTC
CDR3aa: CASSQSGQAETQYF

abundance: .
j_gene: TRBJ1-2
v_gene: TRBV20-1
d_gene: .
CDR3nt: TGCAGTGCTAGAGATACGTCGGGGAGTGAAGGCTACACCTTC
CDR3aa: CSARDTSGSEGYTF

abundance: .
j_gene: TRBJ1-1
v_gene: TRBV6-5
d_gene: .
CDR3nt: TGTGCCAGCGAAGCTGAAGCTTTCTTT
CDR3aa: CASEAEAFF

abundance: .
j_gene: TRBJ2-1
v_gene: TRBV20-1
d_gene: TRBD1
CDR3nt: TGCAGGACGGGACAGGGCTACAATGAGCAGTTCTTC
CDR3aa: CRTGQGYNEQFF

abundance: many
j_gene: TRBJ2-5
v_gene: TRBV12-3/TRBV12-4
d_gene: TRBD2
CDR3nt: TGTGCCAGCAGCCGACTAGCGGGGACTCGTCAAGAGACCCAGTACTTC
CDR3aa: CASSRLAGTRQETQYF

abundance: .
j_gene: TRBJ2-7
v_gene: TRBV21-1
d_gene: .
CDR3nt: TGTGCCAGCAGCAAGGAGTGGAGAGAGCAGTACTTC
CDR3aa: CASSKEWREQYF

abundance: .
j_gene: TRBJ2-1
v_gene: TRBV11-2
d_gene: .
CDR3nt: TGTGCCAGCAGCTTAGCACAACCCTATGAGCAGTTCTTC
CDR3aa: CASSLAQPYEQFF

abundance: .
j_gene: TRBJ1-2
v_gene: TRBV2
d_gene: TRBD1
CDR3nt: TGTGCCAGCTTTCTGACAGGGAACTATGGCTACACCTTC
CDR3aa: CASFLTGNYGYTF

abundance: .
j_gene: TRBJ2-2
v_gene: TRBV5-1
d_gene: TRBD2
CDR3nt: TGCGCCAGCAGCTCGTTCAGCACGGGGAGGGACACCGGGGAGCTGTTTTTT
CDR3aa: CASSSFSTGRDTGELFF

abundance: many
j_gene: TRBJ2-2
v_gene: TRBV5-8
d_gene: .
CDR3nt: TGTGCCAGCAGCTTACGTCCCACCGGGGAGCTGTTTTTT
CDR3aa: CASSLRPTGELFF

abundance: many
j_gene: TRBJ2-7
v_gene: TRBV2
d_gene: .
CDR3nt: TGTGCCAGCAGTCTTACCTACGAGCAGTACTTC
CDR3aa: CASSLTYEQYF

abundance: few
j_gene: TRBJ2-5
v_gene: TRBV7-2
d_gene: TRBD1
CDR3nt: TGTGCCAGCAGCTGGTCAGGGGGATCGGAGACCCAGTACTTC
CDR3aa: CASSWSGGSETQYF

abundance: .
j_gene: TRBJ1-1
v_gene: TRBV6-2/TRBV6-3
d_gene: .
CDR3nt: TGTGCCAGCAGCACCGGTGGAGGGAGGACGAACACTGAAGCTTTCTTT
CDR3aa: CASSTGGGRTNTEAFF

abundance: few
j_gene: TRBJ1-2
v_gene: TRBV6-5
d_gene: .
CDR3nt: TGTGCCAGCAGTTCTAAAATAAGGGGTGGCTACACCTTC
CDR3aa: CASSSKIRGGYTF

abundance: .
j_gene: TRBJ1-1
v_gene: TRBV20-1
d_gene: .
CDR3nt: TGCAGTGCTAGCGCCGGGGCCTATCGGACTGAAGCTTTCTTT
CDR3aa: CSASAGAYRTEAFF

abundance: .
j_gene: TRBJ2-7
v_gene: TRBV5-6
d_gene: TRBD1
CDR3nt: TGTGCCAGCAGCTTGGGACAGGGGGTCCTCGAGCAGTACTTC
CDR3aa: CASSLGQGVLEQYF

abundance: few
j_gene: TRBJ1-6
v_gene: TRBV3-1
d_gene: .
CDR3nt: TGTGCCAGCGGCAGAGGGGTTTCACCCCTCCACTTT
CDR3aa: CASGRGVSPLHF

abundance: few
j_gene: TRBJ1-1
v_gene: TRBV6-5
d_gene: TRBD1
CDR3nt: TGTGCCAGCAGTTACTCGAGGCAGGGGGGCACTGAAGCTTTCTTT
CDR3aa: CASSYSRQGGTEAFF

abundance: few
j_gene: TRBJ1-1
v_gene: TRBV12-3/TRBV12-4
d_gene: .
CDR3nt: TGTGCCAGCAGTTTAGAGACAGGCCAAGCTTTCTTT
CDR3aa: CASSLETGQAFF

abundance: .
j_gene: TRBJ2-1
v_gene: TRBV20-1
d_gene: .
CDR3nt: TGCAGTGCCCCGTCGGGCCCCTACAATGAGCAGTTCTTC
CDR3aa: CSAPSGPYNEQFF

abundance: few
j_gene: TRBJ2-1
v_gene: TRBV7-2
d_gene: .
CDR3nt: TGTGCCAGCAGCTTAGTGCCGGGGTCAAGCTCCTACAATGAGCAGTTCTTC
CDR3aa: CASSLVPGSSSYNEQFF

abundance: few
j_gene: TRBJ1-5
v_gene: TRBV12-3/TRBV12-4
d_gene: TRBD1
CDR3nt: TGTGCCAGCAGATCCGACAGGGATCAGCCCCAGCATTTT
CDR3aa: CASRSDRDQPQHF

abundance: few
j_gene: TRBJ2-7
v_gene: TRBV7-2
d_gene: TRBD1
CDR3nt: TGTGCCAGCACCTTGGACAGGGGGCCCGTCTACGAGCAGTACTTC
CDR3aa: CASTLDRGPVYEQYF

abundance: .
j_gene: TRBJ1-2
v_gene: TRBV4-2
d_gene: TRBD1
CDR3nt: TGTGCCAGCAGCCAAGAACTCGACAGGGTACATGGCTACACCTTC
CDR3aa: CASSQELDRVHGYTF

abundance: many
j_gene: TRBJ1-5
v_gene: TRBV27
d_gene: .
CDR3nt: TGTGCCAGCAGTCCAAACAATCAGCCCCAGCATTTT
CDR3aa: CASSPNNQPQHF

abundance: many
j_gene: TRBJ1-2
v_gene: TRBV6-2/TRBV6-3
d_gene: .
CDR3nt: TGTGCCAGCAGTTGGGACTTCTATGGCTACACCTTC
CDR3aa: CASSWDFYGYTF

abundance: .
j_gene: TRBJ2-3
v_gene: TRBV3-1
d_gene: TRBD2
CDR3nt: TGTGCCAGCAGTCGCCGCCCCGGGGGGGCGGGAGATACGCAGTATTTT
CDR3aa: CASSRRPGGAGDTQYF

abundance: many
j_gene: TRBJ1-1
v_gene: TRBV20-1
d_gene: TRBD1
CDR3nt: TGCAGTGCTAGAGTGGGGACAGGGGAAGCTTTCTTT
CDR3aa: CSARVGTGEAFF

abundance: few
j_gene: TRBJ2-2
v_gene: TRBV10-2
d_gene: TRBD2
CDR3nt: TGCGCCAGCACGGGGGGAATTTCCGGGGAGCTGTTTTTT
CDR3aa: CASTGGISGELFF

abundance: .
j_gene: TRBJ1-4
v_gene: TRBV20-1
d_gene: .
CDR3nt: TGCAGTGCTCAATTGGGCTCAGCCGTCGGGGGTAATGAAAAACTGTTTTTT
CDR3aa: CSAQLGSAVGGNEKLFF

abundance: .
j_gene: TRBJ2-3
v_gene: TRBV5-1
d_gene: TRBD1
CDR3nt: TGCGCCAGCAGCTTGAGTTCTGGACAGGGGGTGGATACGCAGTATTTT
CDR3aa: CASSLSSGQGVDTQYF

abundance: .
j_gene: TRBJ2-7
v_gene: TRBV29-1
d_gene: TRBD1
CDR3nt: TGCAGCGTTGAAGTGGGGGACAGAGAGATTAGATACGAGCAGTACTTC
CDR3aa: CSVEVGDREIRYEQYF

abundance: few
j_gene: TRBJ1-6
v_gene: TRBV5-1
d_gene: TRBD1
CDR3nt: TGCGCCAGCAGCACGCCGACAGGGAGGAATTCACCCCTCCACTTT
CDR3aa: CASSTPTGRNSPLHF

abundance: few
j_gene: TRBJ1-1
v_gene: TRBV30
d_gene: .
CDR3nt: TGTGCCTGGAGTCTCTCTAACACTGAAGCTTTCTTT
CDR3aa: CAWSLSNTEAFF

abundance: .
j_gene: TRBJ1-2
v_gene: TRBV12-3/TRBV12-4
d_gene: .
CDR3nt: TGTGCCAGCAGTTTAGGGGGGCAGCACTATGGCTACACCTTC
CDR3aa: CASSLGGQHYGYTF

abundance: few
j_gene: TRBJ2-5
v_gene: TRBV5-1
d_gene: .
CDR3nt: TGCGCCAGCAGCTATCGGGCCGCCTGGGAGACCCAGTACTTC
CDR3aa: CASSYRAAWETQYF

abundance: .
j_gene: TRBJ1-1
v_gene: TRBV18
d_gene: .
CDR3nt: TGTGCCAGCTCACCAAGGGCGTCCCTCGACGGCACTGAAGCTTTCTTT
CDR3aa: CASSPRASLDGTEAFF

abundance: few
j_gene: TRBJ1-1
v_gene: TRBV7-9
d_gene: .
CDR3nt: TGTGCCAGCAGCTTAGGCACGGGGGCTGAAGCTTTCTTT
CDR3aa: CASSLGTGAEAFF

abundance: few
j_gene: TRBJ2-1
v_gene: TRBV10-3
d_gene: TRBD1
CDR3nt: TGTGCCACCTACAGGGGCGAGGACAACTACAATGAGCAGTTCTTC
CDR3aa: CATYRGEDNYNEQFF